Listed below are T cell receptor beta chains from one sample, sequenced in a study of breast tumors, draining lymph nodes, adjacent tissues. TCRdb used MiXCR to reprocess the multiplex PCR reads, holding one entry per CDR3 protein. The repertoire holds around 300,000 distinct CDR3 sequences, with roughly 31% as singletons. Sample: axillary lymph node tissue. The source is a female donor with breast cancer. Some clones in this sample may be carry-over from other donors' samples. The CDR3 runs from the conserved cysteine through the conserved F or W. Each record gives: J gene, V gene, clone size, D gene, CDR3 DNA, CDR3 protein. D genes are given only for firm matches. A row's size may be missing; if present it is once, few, many or a size class.

TRBJ2-7	TRBV7-3	many	NA	TGTGCCAGCAGCTTAAGCGGGACCTCCGGGGAGCAGTACTTC	CASSLSGTSGEQYF
TRBJ2-4	TRBV20-1	few	NA	TGCAGTGCTAGAGAGAGGTGGAACATTCAGTACTTC	CSARERWNIQYF
TRBJ2-1	TRBV9	many	TRBD1	TGTGCCAGCAGCGTAGGGGACAGGTTTTACAATGAGCAGTTCTTC	CASSVGDRFYNEQFF
TRBJ2-1	TRBV6-2/TRBV6-3	NA	TRBD2	TGTGCCAGCAGAGACAGAACGGGGGGGAGGGGCTACAATGAGCAGTTCTTC	CASRDRTGGRGYNEQFF
TRBJ2-7	TRBV4-1	many	NA	TGCGCCAGCAGCTACCGGGACGGCTCCTACGAGCAGTACTTC	CASSYRDGSYEQYF
TRBJ2-4	TRBV19	few	NA	TGTGCCAGTCGGGTGAGGGATGGAGCCAAAAACATTCAGTACTTC	CASRVRDGAKNIQYF
TRBJ1-2	TRBV7-2	many	NA	TGTGCCAGCAGCTATGGGTATGCTACCCCGGGCACCTTC	CASSYGYATPGTF
TRBJ2-3	TRBV20-1	NA	NA	TGCAGTGCTAGGAGCAGGGAAACAGATACGCAGTATTTT	CSARSRETDTQYF
TRBJ2-5	TRBV19	many	TRBD2	TGTGCCAGTAGCGGGAGGTACGGAGAGACCCAGTACTTC	CASSGRYGETQYF
TRBJ1-1	TRBV7-3	NA	NA	TGTGCCAGCAGAGAGATATCAATGAACACTGAAGCTTTCTTT	CASREISMNTEAFF
TRBJ1-5	TRBV12-3/TRBV12-4	many	TRBD1	TGTGCCAGCAGTCGGGACAGGGTTGATCAGCCCCAGCATTTT	CASSRDRVDQPQHF
TRBJ2-7	TRBV5-8	many	NA	TGTGCCAGCAGCTTGGACCCGGGTAGGGTTTACGAGCAGTACTTC	CASSLDPGRVYEQYF
TRBJ1-1	TRBV7-2	NA	TRBD1	TGTGCCAGCAGGGTCAACTCAGGGGGAGGCACTGAAGCTTTCTTT	CASRVNSGGGTEAFF
TRBJ2-3	TRBV9	many	NA	TGTGCCAGCAGCGTAGAAGGGACTAGCACAGATACGCAGTATTTT	CASSVEGTSTDTQYF
TRBJ2-6	TRBV27	few	TRBD1	TGTGCCAGCAGTTTCCTAAAGGGGGCGGCCAACGTCCTGACTTTC	CASSFLKGAANVLTF
TRBJ2-1	TRBV10-1	NA	TRBD2	TGCGCCAGCAGTGGGACTAGCGGGAGTGTCTATGAGCAGTTCTTC	CASSGTSGSVYEQFF
TRBJ1-1	TRBV18	NA	NA	TGTGCCAGCTCTGGGGAAACTGAAGCTTTCTTT	CASSGETEAFF